The clone carrying this T cell receptor beta chain was picked up one time. The CDR3 loop spans 13 amino acids. The V gene lost 7 bases and the J gene lost 9 bases, with 16 bases spanning the gap. Germline CDR1 is MNHEY and CDR2 is SMNVEV (reference sequence). The entry originates in a study of T-cell reconstitution after alpha-beta-depleted transplantation in children. Unique molecular identifiers were incorporated when the TCRbeta library was constructed. TCRdb recomputed calls from the PCR reads with MiXCR, one row per CDR3 protein. The sample has roughly 120,000 distinct CDR3 sequences; around 23% are singletons.

The chain couples TRBV27 to TRBJ2-1; possible D gene TRBD1, 5 bases. The sample in question was PBMCs, mostly from graft donor cells, obtained 180 days after TCRalphabeta/CD19-depleted stem cell transplant. The TCR originated in a male patient aged 2-10 years who had a stem cell transplant for chronic granulomatous disease, so the T cells may come from the graft donor. CDR3: CASNSQRGTEQFF. The CDR3 region has the DNA TGTGCCAGCAACTCCCAAAGGGGAACTGAGCAGTTCTTC.